This entry is about one T cell receptor beta chain. Its antigen target is currently unknown. No quality values exist for individual bases; no much larger clone is one base distant. This sample is drawn from a study of blood T cells in healthy people across ages (dated by TCRdb to 2014 to 2015). As for the study more broadly: In model experiments, template switching captured about one uniquely barcoded TCR beta cDNA molecule for every two T cells. Using the same blood draw, the study looked at two additional independent replicas of 1 million unique cDNA reads for two donors, one aged 18 to 30 and the other aged 80 or older. The study measured age-related changes in TCR beta repertoire diversity using deep sequencing normalized with unique cDNA molecular identifiers. Donors of different ages were randomly distributed across sequencing lanes to avoid experimental bias. The donors were divided into four age groups: young (average around 15 years), middle-aged (approximately 41), aged (about 56) and long-lived (roughly 86).

The study at large found these results: Observed TCR beta diversity per million T cells fell roughly linearly with age, and a significant reduction was already apparent by age roughly 40. There was a strong correlation between observed TCR beta diversity and the percentage of naive T cells measured by flow cytometry. Because profiling used bulk unsorted PBMCs, naive and antigen-experienced compartments could not be compared conclusively. Donor CMV infection status was unknown, potentially confounding age-related changes in expanded clonotypes. Estimates of total diversity based on one million sequenced T cells were regarded as lower bounds and as underestimates. Compared with the aged group, the long-lived group had more naive CD4+ T cells, fewer expanded clones and increased TCR diversity, suggesting age selection.

The method behind the library was 5' RACE. Sequencing was carried out with an Illumina HiSeq 2500. A second roughly 7 to 11 cycle PCR used a sample-barcoded 5' primer and a J-beta primer mix. A template-switch 5' adaptor carrying 12 random nucleotides introduced a unique molecular identifier onto each TCR beta cDNA molecule. Each sample yielded at least 2.5 million CDR3-containing paired-end reads. First-strand cDNA synthesis was performed from all RNA using the Mint cDNA synthesis kit, with priming by a TRBC-specific oligonucleotide. Following uracil-DNA glycosylase treatment, all cDNA underwent a first 18-cycle PCR with the universal primers M1SS and BC2_uni_R. In the original analysis: Normalization of each sample was performed by random selection of 1 million high-quality reads, each carrying a distinct molecular identifier. Reads with shared molecular identifiers were discarded instead of being binned into consensus sequences. MiTCR, set to a Q25 quality threshold and the strictest error-elimination algorithm, was used for CDR3 identification, clonotype clustering and error correction. A nonparametric unseen species model using Euler transformation provided a lower-bound estimate of total TCR beta diversity. TCRdb trimmed the raw reads at Q25, called clones with MiXCR and kept productive beta chains. Merged by CDR3 protein, the rows form single entries marked with the most common genes and DNA. The V and J calls, along with clone size, are taken from TCRdb and not from the paper's own processing. The sample table holds about 290,000 distinct CDR3 sequences, of which 27% were seen once. 29% of the sample rests with the top ten.

The approximately 40 donors, aged roughly 6 to 95 years, were systemically healthy Caucasian individuals from Russia. Around 9.8 milliliters of peripheral blood were collected from each donor into EDTA-treated Vacutainer tubes. Ficoll-Paque density-gradient centrifugation was used to isolate PBMCs, with at least 6.5 million per sample. Total RNA, at least 6 micrograms per sample, was extracted from PBMCs with Trizol reagent. Naive CD45RAhigh/CD27high T cell percentages were measured by flow cytometry on a PBMC aliquot from every donor. The CDR3 runs 13 amino acids, cysteine and phenylalanine included. The only DNA kept is the CDR3, 39 bases in frame from the first base. CDR1 and CDR2 were assigned from the germline V gene (reference sequence) as LNHNV and YYDKDF. V is cut by 4 bases and J by 0 bases, and the space between the germline ends is 5 bases.

Recombination linked TRBV15 to TRBJ2-3; the D segment cannot be called with confidence. This receptor was identified in a woman aged 70-85 years in good health. Sample: blood. In nucleotides, the sequence is TGTGCCACCAGCATTGGGAGCACAGATACGCAGTATTTT. This yields the protein CATSIGSTDTQYF.